A single sample is the source of the 19 T cell receptor beta chains below, sequenced in a study of spatial heterogeneity in lung cancer. The study's findings and limits: Counts that tracked tumor mutation counts were those of expanded intratumoral alpha and beta TCRs.

TCRdb re-derived calls from the 5' RACE reads in MiXCR, one entry per CDR3 protein. The sample lists around 13,000 distinct CDR3 sequences; 4% to 6% were seen once. Time point described: sample taken at primary tumor resection. Their antigens remain unidentified. Material: lung tumor tissue, obtained at surgery. The receptors stem from a male donor with early-stage non-small cell lung cancer.

This clonotype appeared many times. The chain has TRBV30 and TRBJ2-2, with D possibly being TRBD1 (6 bases). CDR3 length: 18 residues. The germline gives CDR1 GTSNPN, CDR2 SVGIG (reference sequence). The V gene lost 5 bases and the J gene lost 4 bases, with 26 bases spanning the gap. In nucleotides, the CDR3 is TGTGCCTGGGCGCCTTACCCAGGGGCAGGGCCTCGCACCGGGGAGCTGTTTTTT. Protein product: CAWAPYPGAGPRTGELFF.

This clonotype was counted ten times or more. This sequence joins TRBV19 and TRBJ2-3; TRBD1 agrees at 8 bases. Germline V CDR1 and CDR2: LNHDA, SQIVND (reference sequence). This CDR3 comprises 16 residues. V was pared by 7 bases and J by 6 bases, with 15 bases of the junction left unmatched. The CDR3 loop reads CASTPSTGEGLDTQYF. The CDR3, as DNA: TGTGCCAGTACACCATCGACAGGGGAAGGCCTGGATACGCAGTATTTT.

This clonotype occurred many times. The J gene is TRBJ2-5, the V gene TRBV12-3 or TRBV12-4, with 8 bases lining up with TRBD1. The ends lost 8 bases at V and 5 bases at J; junction bases unmatched: 10. CDR3 size: 14 residues. As DNA, the CDR3 is TGTGCCAGCGGGGTTCAGGACAGGGTGGAGACCCAGTACTTC. Translation: CASGVQDRVETQYF.

This clonotype was seen at least ten times. The chain carries TRBV10-3 and TRBJ1-2; the match to TRBD1 covers 7 bases. The CDR3 runs 13 residues. The germline gives CDR1 ENHRY, CDR2 SYGVKD. V trimming: 6 bases; J trimming: 7 bases; junction bases outside the gene matches: 8. The CDR3 sequence is CAIRANRDSGYTF. Here the CDR3 DNA reads TGTGCCATCAGGGCAAACCGGGACAGTGGCTACACCTTC.

The chain has TRBV7-9 and TRBJ1-1; no definite D call. Germline V gene sequence: CDR1 SEHNR, CDR2 FQNEAQ (reference sequence). The germline V and J ends were trimmed by 5 bases and 0 bases, with 7 bases remaining between them. CDR3 length equals 13 residues. Here the CDR3 reads CASSRQMNTEAFF. CDR3 DNA: TGTGCCAGCAGCCGGCAGATGAACACTGAAGCTTTCTTT.

This clonotype was seen many times. This chain uses TRBV5-1 with TRBJ1-3; 9 bases align to TRBD1. This CDR3 spans 16 amino acids. Germline CDR1 is SGHRS and CDR2 is YFSETQ. V lost 1 base and J lost 2; bases outside the gene matches: 4. The CDR3 DNA is TGCGCCAGCAGCTTGAACGGACAGGGGACTGGAAACACCATATATTTT. It encodes CASSLNGQGTGNTIYF.

This clonotype has ten or more counts. This chain links TRBV7-9 with TRBJ2-2; D call uncertain. This CDR3 has 12 residues. V was trimmed by 5 bases and J by 6 bases, leaving 7 bases between them. Germline CDR1 and CDR2: SEHNR and FQNEAQ (reference sequence). CDR3 nucleotides: TGTGCCAGCAGCGATGTGCCCGGGGAGCTGTTTTTT. This translates into CASSDVPGELFF.

This clonotype was recorded many times. V and J are TRBV7-4 and TRBJ2-3; D may match TRBD1 or TRBD2 (5 bases each). The CDR3 consists of 16 residues. V gave up 5 bases and J gave up 2 bases, with 17 bases separating them. Germline assignment: CDR1 SGHVT and CDR2 SQSDAQ. This CDR3 reads CASSLTPGPPTDTQYF. CDR3 DNA sequence: TGTGCCAGCAGCCTCACTCCGGGACCTCCCACAGATACGCAGTATTTT.

This clonotype appeared many times. This chain uses TRBV20-1 with TRBJ2-3; D uncertain. CDR3 size: 15 residues. The V end lost 0 bases, the J end lost 5 bases, and 15 bases lay between the germline ends. Germline-derived CDR1 and CDR2 are DFQATT and SNEGSKA (reference sequence). The CDR3 here is CSARDPNDRLDTQYF. The CDR3, as DNA: TGCAGTGCTAGAGATCCTAATGACCGGTTAGATACGCAGTATTTT.

This clonotype was seen repeatedly, ten times or more. The gene calls are TRBV12-3 or TRBV12-4 and TRBJ1-6; D unclear. This CDR3 contains 14 residues. The germline V and J ends were trimmed by 3 bases and 5 bases, with 8 bases remaining between them. Here the CDR3 reads CASSFGGNNSPLHF. CDR3 bases: TGTGCCAGCAGTTTCGGAGGGAATAATTCACCCCTCCACTTT.

Concerning this clonotype: A read error is possible here, since a much larger clone lies one base away. The CDR3 coding sequence is TGTGCCAGCAGTTCCTGGGACGTACAAGACTACACCTTC. Protein: CASSSWDVQDYTF. The V call is TRBV6-2 or TRBV6-3, the J call TRBJ1-2; perhaps TRBD1 as D (5 bases). Deletions cut 4 bases from V and 10 bases from J, with 16 bases between. The CDR3 length is 13 residues. The germline gives CDR1 MNHEY, CDR2 SVGEGT.

There are many counts of this clonotype. This chain uses TRBV24-1 with TRBJ2-3; D is ambiguous. The germline CDR1 and CDR2 sequences are KGHDR and SFDVKD. V gave up 0 bases and J gave up 2 bases, with 8 bases separating them. The CDR3 is made up of 15 amino acids. CDR3 region: CATSDLVRDTDTQYF. CDR3 DNA sequence: TGTGCCACCAGTGATTTGGTCAGAGACACAGATACGCAGTATTTT.

This clonotype was counted between two and nine times. The chain recombines TRBV20-1 with TRBJ2-2; 9 bases align to TRBD1. The J segment lost 5 bases and the V segment lost 1 base, leaving 5 bases of the junction unmatched. Germline V gene lookup returns CDR1 DFQATT and CDR2 SNEGSKA (reference sequence). The CDR3 has 15 amino acids. The CDR3: CSARARQGVTGELFF. CDR3 nucleotides: TGCAGTGCTAGAGCTCGACAGGGGGTAACCGGGGAGCTGTTTTTT.

There are many counts of this clonotype. This chain joins TRBV20-1 and TRBJ2-1, with 7 bases lining up with TRBD2. From germline, CDR1 is DFQATT and CDR2 SNEGSKA (reference sequence). The length of the CDR3 is 16 residues. V lost 0 bases and J lost 3; bases outside the gene matches: 8. The CDR3 DNA is TGCAGTGCTAGAGATCTAAGGCGGGAGTTCTACAATGAGCAGTTCTTC. Translated, it gives CSARDLRREFYNEQFF.

The chain uses TRBV10-1 and TRBJ2-7; 10 bases agree with TRBD1. The CDR3 extends over 13 amino acids. V was pared by 8 bases and J by 6 bases, with 7 bases of the junction left unmatched. Germline assignment: CDR1 WNHNN and CDR2 SYGVQD (reference sequence). The CDR3 spells CASSPRTGGEQYF. In nucleotides, the CDR3 is TGCGCCAGCTCTCCCCGGACAGGGGGCGAGCAGTACTTC.

This clonotype was counted many times. The chain has TRBV7-2 and TRBJ2-3; D gene unclear. This CDR3 has 15 residues. The V gene lost 1 base and the J gene lost 0 bases, with 8 bases spanning the gap. CDR1 and CDR2 from the germline V gene are SGHTA and FQGNSA. In nucleotides, the CDR3 is TGTGCCAGCAGCTTAGTTTACGGGAGCACAGATACGCAGTATTTT. It is translated as CASSLVYGSTDTQYF.

The chain has TRBV12-3 or TRBV12-4 and TRBJ2-5; the D gene is possibly TRBD1 (6 bases). The V end was cut by 5 bases, the J end by 3 bases, with 10 bases between. This CDR3 has 13 residues. The CDR3 loop is CASSRTVKETQYF. In nucleotides, the CDR3 is TGTGCCAGCAGTCGGACAGTCAAAGAGACCCAGTACTTC.

The V gene is TRBV5-1, the J gene TRBJ2-7; D remains ambiguous. The germline V gene has CDR1 SGHRS and CDR2 YFSETQ. V was cut by 5 bases and J by 2 bases, with 8 bases left in between. The CDR3 is 12 amino acids. DNA for the CDR3: TGCGCCAGCAGTATCGTTCCCTACGAGCAGTACTTC. It specifies CASSIVPYEQYF.

This clonotype was recorded many times. The V call is TRBV9, the J call TRBJ1-1; 11 bases fit TRBD1. Germline values: CDR1 SGDLS, CDR2 YYNGEE. The V and J ends lost 3 bases and 6 bases, in that order; junction bases with no gene match: 7. This CDR3 region has 15 residues. The CDR3 nucleotides read TGTGCCAGCAGCGCCCAACCGGGACAGGGGGCTGAAGCTTTCTTT. Protein: CASSAQPGQGAEAFF.